The 20 T cell receptor beta chains in this list originate from one sample, sequenced in a study of blood T cell repertoires in COVID-19. Using immunoSEQ multiplex PCR, the repertoire was profiled, and TCRdb retains in-frame clones only, with some absent. The table shows 300,000 to 350,000 clones, with 80% to 90% occurring only once. The sequenced sample consisted of PBMCs or T cells enriched from blood (not recorded which). The origin of the receptors is a man aged 25-40 years who had recovered from COVID-19.

This clone was picked up one time. The chain links TRBV19 to TRBJ1-4; 9 positions agree with TRBD1. CDR1 is LNHDA and CDR2 is SQIVND in the germline V gene (reference sequence). CDR3 size: 14 residues. Trimming removed 3 bases from V and 7 bases from J; junction bases left unmatched: 3. The CDR3 spells CASSMGQGREKLFF. The CDR3 bases are TGTGCCAGTAGTATGGGACAGGGTCGTGAAAAACTGTTTTTT.

This rearrangement joins TRBV18 to TRBJ2-2; 10 bases are a match to TRBD1. CDR1 and CDR2 from the germline V gene are KGHSH and LQKENI. V shed 2 bases, J shed 6 bases, and the junction held 3 bases outside the gene matches. The CDR3 covers 15 residues. The CDR3 reads CASSPATGGPGELFF. In DNA form, the CDR3 reads TGTGCCAGCTCACCAGCGACAGGGGGCCCCGGGGAGCTGTTTTTT.

The chain links TRBV5-1 to TRBJ2-7; perhaps TRBD2 as D (6 bases). Per germline, CDR1 SGHRS and CDR2 YFSETQ. The germline V and J ends were trimmed by 0 bases and 3 bases, with 13 bases remaining between them. CDR3 length equals 15 residues. The CDR3 here is CASSLAGRTLYEQYF. The CDR3 DNA reads TGCGCCAGCAGCTTGGCGGGGAGGACTCTCTACGAGCAGTACTTC.

This sequence joins TRBV6-1 and TRBJ2-1; 14 positions match TRBD2. This CDR3 is 16 amino acids long. The V and J ends lost 4 bases and 6 bases, in that order; junction bases with no gene match: 5. CDR1 and CDR2 from the germline V gene are MNHNS and SASEGT. CDR3 region: CASSGLAGGPGNEQFF. CDR3 DNA sequence: TGTGCCAGCAGTGGACTAGCGGGGGGGCCTGGCAATGAGCAGTTCTTC.

V gene TRBV13 combines with J gene TRBJ1-2; D is perhaps TRBD1 (6 bases). Germline-derived CDR1 and CDR2 are PRHDT and FYEKMQ (reference sequence). The CDR3 is 16 residues long. The V gene lost 1 base and the J gene lost 2 bases, with 14 bases spanning the gap. CDR3 region: CASSLAGQRSNYGYTF. The CDR3 region has the DNA TGTGCCAGCAGCTTAGCAGGACAGCGAAGCAACTATGGCTACACCTTC.

Details on this clone: Other DNA variants within this sample encode the same CDR3. The chain uses TRBV7-9 and TRBJ1-6; possible D gene TRBD1, 5 bases. V gave up 5 bases and J gave up 8 bases, with 10 bases separating them. This CDR3 contains 13 residues. Germline assignment: CDR1 SEHNR and CDR2 FQNEAQ (reference sequence). CDR3 in amino acids: CASSPQGDSPLHF. The DNA of the CDR3 is TGTGCCAGCAGCCCTCAGGGCGATTCACCCCTCCACTTT.

The chain combines TRBV5-4 with TRBJ1-1, with 7 bases lining up with TRBD1. The CDR3 loop spans 14 amino acids. The germline V gene encodes CDR1 SGHNT and CDR2 YYREEE (reference sequence). Trimming cost V 1 base and J 1 base; bases outside gene matches: 1. The CDR3 loop is CASSLRTGNTEAFF. CDR3 nucleotides: TGTGCCAGCAGCTTGAGGACAGGGAACACTGAAGCTTTCTTT.

V usage is TRBV4-1 and J usage is TRBJ1-2, with 7 bases that match TRBD1. After removal of 6 bases from V and 8 bases from J, the junction contained 12 bases not matched to a gene. Germline V gives CDR1 MGHRA, CDR2 YSYEKL. The CDR3 totals 14 residues. The CDR3 loop is CASRPTGERNGYTF. As DNA, the CDR3 is TGCGCCAGCAGACCCACAGGGGAAAGGAACGGCTACACCTTC.

This chain joins TRBV19 and TRBJ2-3; D is undetermined. The CDR3 has 14 residues. Germline V gene lookup returns CDR1 LNHDA and CDR2 SQIVND (reference sequence). Trimming took 6 bases from V and 2 from J, leaving 12 bases between them. The CDR3 protein is CASREAGFTDTQYF. The CDR3 coding sequence is TGTGCCAGTAGAGAGGCTGGGTTCACAGATACGCAGTATTTT. The full variable domain, completed using reference TRBV19 and TRBJ2-3, is DGGITQSPKYLFRKEGQNVTLSCEQNLNHDAMYWYRQDPGQGLRLIYYSQIVNDFQKGDIAEGYSVSREKKESFPLTVTSAQKNPTAFYLCASREAGFTDTQYFGPGTRLTVL.

V gene TRBV9 combines with J gene TRBJ2-7; TRBD1 agrees at 7 bases. CDR1 SGDLS and CDR2 YYNGEE come from the germline V gene. V dropped 3 bases and J dropped 2; count of bases not matched to a gene: 5. The CDR3 contains 14 residues. CDR3 region: CASSATGNPYEQYF. The CDR3 DNA follows: TGTGCCAGCAGCGCGACAGGGAATCCCTACGAGCAGTACTTC.

The chain employs TRBV27 and TRBJ2-1, with 8 bases fitting TRBD2. Germline V gene sequence: CDR1 MNHEY, CDR2 SMNVEV (reference sequence). The CDR3 is 17 residues long. The V and J ends lost 1 base and 2 bases, in that order; junction bases with no gene match: 7. As DNA, the CDR3 is TGTGCCAGCAGTTTATGGGGACTAGTCGGGACCTACAATGAGCAGTTCTTC. This gives the protein CASSLWGLVGTYNEQFF.

This clone was seen a single time. V and J are TRBV30 and TRBJ1-6, with a possible D match to TRBD1 (5 bases). Germline V lookup: CDR1 GTSNPN, CDR2 SVGIG (reference sequence). The CDR3 totals 15 residues. The V and J ends lost 4 bases and 4 bases respectively, with 14 bases between them. Here the CDR3 reads CAWILAGTYNSPLHF. The CDR3 nucleotides read TGTGCCTGGATCCTAGCCGGGACTTATAATTCACCCCTCCACTTT.

This chain connects TRBV11-2 to TRBJ1-1, with unresolved D. CDR1 is SGHAT and CDR2 is FQNNGV in the germline V gene. The ends were cut back, 3 bases at V and 3 bases at J, with 5 bases in the middle. The CDR3 is made up of 12 amino acids. The CDR3 sequence is CASSLQDTEAFF. The CDR3 region has the DNA TGTGCCAGCAGCTTGCAGGACACTGAAGCTTTCTTT.

This chain uses TRBV7-3 with TRBJ2-1; maybe TRBD2 (7 bases). CDR1 is SGHTA and CDR2 is FQGTGA in the germline V gene. The germline V and J ends were trimmed by 0 bases and 7 bases, with 16 bases remaining between them. The CDR3 is 16 amino acids. The CDR3 nucleotides are TGTGCCAGCAGCTTAACTGGGGGGGCAAGATTAAATGAGCAGTTCTTC. This sequence encodes CASSLTGGARLNEQFF.

This clone was recorded once. The chain combines TRBV5-1 with TRBJ2-1; 8 bases agree with TRBD1. The trim removed 0 bases at V and 4 bases at J, leaving 3 bases unmatched. The CDR3 is made up of 15 amino acids. In germline, CDR1 is SGHRS, CDR2 YFSETQ. This CDR3 reads CASSLGTGLYNEQFF. The CDR3 DNA is TGCGCCAGCAGCTTGGGGACAGGGCTTTACAATGAGCAGTTCTTC.

The chain joins TRBV19 to TRBJ2-5; 10 positions agree with TRBD2. The CDR3 runs to 16 residues. Germline V gene lookup returns CDR1 LNHDA and CDR2 SQIVND (reference sequence). V lost 1 base and J lost 5; bases outside the gene matches: 7. DNA of the CDR3: TGTGCCAGTAGTATAGCGAGTAGCGGGAGGCCGGAGACCCAGTACTTC. This gives the protein CASSIASSGRPETQYF.

CDR3 nucleotide sequence: TGTGCCAGCAGAAACCGGTTCACAGATACGCAGTATTTT. It specifies CASRNRFTDTQYF. J is TRBJ2-3 and V is TRBV12-3 or TRBV12-4; D call uncertain. Trimming took 6 bases from V and 2 from J, leaving 9 bases between them. The CDR3 length is 13 residues.

This clone was counted only a few times. The CDR3 spells CATSRVWGSRSYNSPLHF. Written as DNA, the CDR3 is TGTGCCACCAGCAGAGTCTGGGGCAGCCGCAGCTATAATTCACCCCTCCACTTT. The chain carries TRBV15 and TRBJ1-6, with a possible D match to TRBD1 (5 bases). The CDR3 runs 18 residues. The V end lost 1 base, the J end lost 3 bases, and 16 bases lay between the germline ends. Germline values: CDR1 LNHNV, CDR2 YYDKDF (reference sequence). The entire variable domain, with the rest obtained from reference TRBV15 and TRBJ1-6, is as follows: DAMVIQNPRYQVTQFGKPVTLSCSQTLNHNVMYWYQQKSSQAPKLLFHYYDKDFNNEADTPDNFQSRRPNTSFCFLDIRSPGLGDTAMYLCATSRVWGSRSYNSPLHFGNGTRLTVT.

V usage is TRBV5-1 and J usage is TRBJ1-6, with D unresolved. CDR3 size: 17 residues. The germline V and J ends were trimmed by 0 bases and 0 bases, with 10 bases remaining between them. The germline CDR1 and CDR2 sequences are SGHRS and YFSETQ. CDR3 nucleotides: TGCGCCAGCAGCTTGGATAGACTAAGCTCCTATAATTCACCCCTCCACTTT. It specifies CASSLDRLSSYNSPLHF.

This chain links TRBV10-1 with TRBJ1-2; the D gene is possibly TRBD1 (6 bases). V lost 5 bases and J lost 4, with 14 bases in between. CDR1 is WNHNN, CDR2 SYGVQD, per germline (reference sequence). The CDR3 length is 14 residues. This chain's CDR3 is CASSLTDSSYGYTF. CDR3 nucleotide sequence: TGCGCCAGCAGTCTTACGGACAGCAGCTATGGCTACACCTTC.